This TCR beta chain was observed in a study of regulatory T cells in long-lasting Graves disease. V shed 1 base, J shed 1 base, and the junction held 11 bases outside the gene matches. The CDR3 runs 20 residues. Per germline, CDR1 MGHRA and CDR2 YSYEKL. There are a few counts of this clonotype. As to time point: newly diagnosed GD, antithyroid drugs for less than 3 months. Extracted RNA from PBMCs served as the source of the TCR library. Investigators prepared the TCR beta libraries by applying iRepertoire HTBI primers and Arm-PCR of CDR3 regions. Each CDR3 protein gets one entry after TCRdb re-called the multiplex PCR reads with MiXCR. This repertoire shows fewer than 500,000 distinct CDR3 sequences, 15% to 20% found once; its top ten account for about 12%. These data also formed part of another study, on T cells in Graves' hyperthyroidism and ophthalmopathy.

The clonotype originates from a man in his forties with Graves disease. The gene calls are TRBV4-1 and TRBJ2-6; TRBD1 matches at 9 bases. Source: peripheral blood mononuclear cells (PBMCs), taken at new diagnosis, from a patient treated with antithyroid drugs. CDR3 sequence: CASSQATPGQGVSGANVLTF. The CDR3 DNA reads as TGCGCCAGCAGCCAAGCTACTCCGGGACAGGGAGTGTCTGGGGCCAACGTCCTGACTTTC.